This entry describes one T cell receptor beta chain. Its antigen is still unknown. This specimen belongs to a study of shared clonotypes between healthy human individuals. Broader study findings: Despite large depth, sorted-subset datasets appeared incompletely sequenced. The researchers took only blood, and tissue repertoires probably look different.

Trimming left V 0 bases short and J 5 bases short, with 11 bases between. Germline lookup yields CDR1 ENHRY and CDR2 SYGVKD. This CDR3 is 15 amino acids long. Replicate sorted-subset PCRs were loaded with around 220 ng DNA, 30,000 to 35,000 T cell genomes. Profiled with immunoSEQ multiplex PCR; TCRdb holds only in-frame clones, not every one. Among roughly 400,000 clones listed, roughly 96% were seen once. The source is a man aged 30 to 39 in good health. Sequenced sample: memory CD8+ T cells sorted from blood. Specified subset: CD45RO+ cells pooled with CCR7-negative TemRA cells. The chain is built from TRBV10-3 and TRBJ1-3; D might be TRBD1 (6 bases). CDR3 sequence: CAISESDRYRNTIYF. In DNA, the CDR3 is TGTGCCATCAGTGAGTCCGACAGGTACCGAAACACCATATATTTT.